The 16 T cell receptor beta chains below all came from one sample that was sequenced in a study of cytomegalovirus exposure and HLA in healthy donors. PCR involved 60 Vbeta and 13 Jbeta primers. TCRdb keeps only in-frame clones here, not all; method: immunoSEQ multiplex PCR. This sample yields about 190,000 clones, of which 82% are seen a single time; roughly 0.8% belongs to the top ten. Sequencing was performed on PBMCs. These receptors all come from a woman younger than 35 in good health and CMV-seronegative.

The V and J genes are TRBV18 and TRBJ1-2; TRBD1 agrees at 10 bases. The CDR3 is made up of 17 amino acids. Losses at the gene ends were 4 bases for V and 1 base for J; bases not matched to a gene: 9. The germline V gene encodes CDR1 KGHSH and CDR2 LQKENI. CDR3: CASSHGAGTGDNYGYTF. The CDR3 coding sequence is TGTGCCAGCTCACACGGAGCCGGGACAGGGGATAACTATGGCTACACCTTC.

The chain recombines TRBV5-1 with TRBJ2-1; possible D gene TRBD2, 5 bases. Germline lookup yields CDR1 SGHRS and CDR2 YFSETQ. CDR3 length: 15 residues. The germline V and J ends were trimmed by 7 bases and 0 bases, with 14 bases remaining between them. CDR3 in DNA: TGCGCCAGCTCTGGAGGACGGGGCTCCTACAATGAGCAGTTCTTC. This sequence encodes CASSGGRGSYNEQFF.

V and J are TRBV27 and TRBJ2-2; D gene unclear. CDR3 length: 14 amino acids. V was clipped by 6 bases and J by 4 bases, with 12 bases between them. Germline assignment: CDR1 MNHEY and CDR2 SMNVEV (reference sequence). The CDR3 spells CASRVFLSTGELFF. CDR3 bases: TGTGCCAGCAGAGTTTTCCTTAGCACCGGGGAGCTGTTTTTT.

The chain recombines TRBV2 with TRBJ1-2, with D possibly TRBD1 on 6 matching bases. The CDR3 covers 15 residues. Looked up from germline, CDR1 is SNHLY and CDR2 is FYNNEI. The V end was cut by 3 bases, the J end by 8 bases, with 19 bases between. CDR3 amino acids: CASSEGAVPHFGYTF. The CDR3, as DNA: TGTGCCAGCAGTGAGGGGGCGGTACCCCATTTCGGCTACACCTTC.

This chain uses TRBV13 with TRBJ2-7, with 10 positions matching TRBD2. The V and J ends lost 0 bases and 2 bases, in that order; junction bases with no gene match: 4. The CDR3 has 16 residues. Germline assignment: CDR1 PRHDT and CDR2 FYEKMQ (reference sequence). The CDR3, as DNA: TGTGCCAGCAGCTTAGGTTCTGGGACTAGCGCCTACGAGCAGTACTTC. Protein sequence: CASSLGSGTSAYEQYF. Together with reference TRBV13 and TRBJ2-7, the CDR3 gives the full variable domain: AAGVIQSPRHLIKEKRETATLKCYPIPRHDTVYWYQQGPGQDPQFLISFYEKMQSDKGSIPDRFSAQQFSDYHSELNMSSLELGDSALYFCASSLGSGTSAYEQYFGPGTRLTVT.

The chain joins TRBV5-6 to TRBJ2-7, with D possibly matching TRBD1 (6 bases). Trimming cost V 4 bases and J 4 bases, with 12 bases left between them. CDR1 and CDR2 from the germline V gene are SGHDT and YYEEEE. CDR3 length: 13 residues. In nucleotides, the CDR3 is TGTGCCAGCAGCCCGGACAGTTCTTACGAGCAGTACTTC. It codes for CASSPDSSYEQYF. Filled out from reference TRBV5-6 and TRBJ2-7, the complete variable domain reads DAGVTQSPTHLIKTRGQQVTLRCSPKSGHDTVSWYQQALGQGPQFIFQYYEEEERQRGNFPDRFSGHQFPNYSSELNVNALLLGDSALYLCASSPDSSYEQYFGPGTRLTVT.

The genes are TRBV28 and TRBJ2-3; D perhaps matches TRBD2 (6 bases). Germline values: CDR1 MDHEN, CDR2 SYDVKM. Trimming took 4 bases from V and 3 from J, leaving 17 bases between them. This CDR3 has 16 residues. CDR3: CASSSPHRLATDTQYF. In nucleotides, the CDR3 is TGTGCCAGCAGTTCACCCCACCGGCTAGCGACAGATACGCAGTATTTT.

V usage is TRBV11-3 and J usage is TRBJ2-2; TRBD2 might be the D (6 bases). The CDR3 totals 14 residues. With 4 bases removed from V and 2 bases from J, the gap between germline ends came to 8 bases. The V gene's germline CDR1 is SGHNT and CDR2 YENEEA. This CDR3 reads CASSSRGNTGELFF. In DNA form, the CDR3 reads TGTGCCAGCAGCTCGCGGGGTAACACCGGGGAGCTGTTTTTT.

On this clone: Other DNA sequences in the same sample also yield this CDR3. The chain has TRBV6-5 and TRBJ1-2, with 7 positions matching TRBD1. This CDR3 is built from 15 residues. Germline CDR1 MNHEY, CDR2 SVGAGI. Trimming removed 1 base from V and 3 bases from J; junction bases left unmatched: 5. CDR3 amino acids: CASSYLTGFDYGYTF. The DNA for the CDR3 is TGTGCCAGCAGTTACTTGACAGGGTTTGACTATGGCTACACCTTC.

This chain connects TRBV5-6 to TRBJ2-2; TRBD1 is a possible D gene (5 bases). With 7 bases removed from V and 0 bases from J, the gap between germline ends came to 10 bases. The germline V gene has CDR1 SGHDT and CDR2 YYEEEE. The CDR3 has 14 amino acids. This CDR3 is CASQATANTGELFF. CDR3 DNA sequence: TGTGCCAGCCAAGCGACAGCGAACACCGGGGAGCTGTTTTTT.

This chain connects TRBV18 to TRBJ2-4; 11 bases align to TRBD2. J gave up 14 bases and V 6 bases, and 6 bases lay outside the gene matches. Germline V lookup: CDR1 KGHSH, CDR2 LQKENI. The CDR3 totals 12 residues. The CDR3 DNA sequence: TGTGCCAGCTCGCCTAGCGGGAGGTCTGAGTACTTC. Translated, it gives CASSPSGRSEYF.

The rearrangement links TRBV19 to TRBJ2-2; 15 nucleotides agree with TRBD2. Germline CDR1 reads LNHDA; CDR2 reads SQIVND (reference sequence). V trimming: 5 bases; J trimming: 5 bases; junction bases outside the gene matches: 6. CDR3 length: 17 residues. The CDR3: CASSWTSGRAGTGELFF. Written as DNA, the CDR3 is TGTGCCAGTAGTTGGACTAGCGGGAGGGCCGGGACCGGGGAGCTGTTTTTT. The variable domain in full, completed from reference TRBV19 and TRBJ2-2, reads DGGITQSPKYLFRKEGQNVTLSCEQNLNHDAMYWYRQDPGQGLRLIYYSQIVNDFQKGDIAEGYSVSREKKESFPLTVTSAQKNPTAFYLCASSWTSGRAGTGELFFGEGSRLTVL.

This clone was recorded many times. The rearrangement links TRBV28 to TRBJ2-1; the match to TRBD1 covers 10 bases. The trim removed 8 bases at V and 8 bases at J, leaving 15 bases unmatched. Germline CDR1 and CDR2: MDHEN and SYDVKM. CDR3 length: 16 residues. This CDR3 is CASLGRDRGFHHEQFF. CDR3 DNA: TGTGCCAGCTTGGGCCGGGACAGGGGATTTCATCATGAGCAGTTCTTC.

In DNA, the CDR3 is TGTGCCAACTCTCCACCTGGGGCCAACGTCCTGACTTTC. This sequence encodes CANSPPGANVLTF. The chain carries TRBV2 and TRBJ2-6; D ambiguous. Trimming took off 10 bases at V and 2 bases at J, with 9 bases between the two ends. The germline V gene encodes CDR1 SNHLY and CDR2 FYNNEI. CDR3 length: 13 residues.

The chain joins TRBV9 to TRBJ2-1; 8 bases are shared with TRBD2. Per the germline V gene, CDR1 is SGDLS and CDR2 is YYNGEE. This CDR3 region has 15 residues. Trimming at V came to 3 bases and at J to 9 bases, leaving 11 bases not matched to a gene. The CDR3 DNA follows: TGTGCCAGCAGCGACACGGGAGGGTACAAAAGTGAGCAGTTCTTC. It encodes CASSDTGGYKSEQFF.

This chain joins TRBV5-1 and TRBJ2-3; 8 positions agree with TRBD1. The CDR3 contains 16 residues. The V segment lost 0 bases and the J segment 5 bases; nucleotides outside the gene matches: 8. CDR1 SGHRS and CDR2 YFSETQ come from the germline V gene. The CDR3 protein is CASSLDGTGGGDTQYF. The CDR3 DNA reads TGCGCCAGCAGCTTGGACGGGACAGGTGGGGGAGATACGCAGTATTTT.